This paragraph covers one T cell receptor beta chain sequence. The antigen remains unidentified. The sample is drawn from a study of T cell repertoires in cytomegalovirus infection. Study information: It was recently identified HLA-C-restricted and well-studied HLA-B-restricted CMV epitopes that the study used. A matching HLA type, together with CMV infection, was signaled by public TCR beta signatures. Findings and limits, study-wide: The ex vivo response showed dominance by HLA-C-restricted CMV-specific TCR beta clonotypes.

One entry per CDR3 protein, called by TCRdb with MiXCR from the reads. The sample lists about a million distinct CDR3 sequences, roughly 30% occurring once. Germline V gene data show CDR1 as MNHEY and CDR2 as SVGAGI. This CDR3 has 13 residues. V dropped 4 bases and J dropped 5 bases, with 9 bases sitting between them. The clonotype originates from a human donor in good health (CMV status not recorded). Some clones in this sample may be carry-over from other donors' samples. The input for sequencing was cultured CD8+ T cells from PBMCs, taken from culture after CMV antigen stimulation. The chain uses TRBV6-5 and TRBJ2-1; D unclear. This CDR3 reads CASSWNPNNEQFF. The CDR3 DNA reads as TGTGCCAGCAGTTGGAATCCTAACAATGAGCAGTTCTTC.